Presented here are 15 T cell receptor beta chains from one specimen sequenced in a study of OX40 agonist ivuxolimab in advanced cancers. Generated by immunoSEQ multiplex PCR, the TCRdb table keeps only in-frame clones and is missing some. The sample lists roughly 48,000 clones; about 80% were seen once. The sequencing used CD4+ or CD8+ T cells sorted from blood, collected in a trial of the OX40 agonist ivuxolimab. The source is an adult with an advanced solid tumor such as melanoma, head and neck, liver or kidney cancer.

The chain uses TRBV29-1 and TRBJ1-2; D not resolved. CDR3 size: 12 residues. Germline lookup yields CDR1 SQVTM and CDR2 ANQGSEA. Trimming stripped 6 bases from V and 4 bases from J, with 12 bases between. The CDR3 nucleotides read TGCAGCGTCCCATCCGCGGGCTATGGCTACACCTTC. It is translated as CSVPSAGYGYTF.

V is TRBV14 and J is TRBJ1-1; the D is unclear. CDR1 and CDR2 (germline): SGHDN, FVKESK. The ends were cut back, 5 bases at V and 0 bases at J, with 7 bases in the middle. The CDR3 is 13 residues long. CDR3 sequence (DNA): TGTGCCAGCAGCTTGAATGTGAACACTGAAGCTTTCTTT. It is translated as CASSLNVNTEAFF.

This chain links TRBV5-4 with TRBJ1-1; tentative D call: TRBD1 (5 bases). V dropped 2 bases and J dropped 2 bases, with 16 bases sitting between them. This CDR3 region has 16 residues. Germline V lookup: CDR1 SGHNT, CDR2 YYREEE (reference sequence). The CDR3 loop reads CASSLPGIGPNTEAFF. The CDR3 DNA sequence: TGTGCCAGCAGCTTACCAGGGATAGGCCCTAACACTGAAGCTTTCTTT.

This chain uses TRBV7-4 with TRBJ1-5; D is undetermined. The ends were cut back, 3 bases at V and 7 bases at J, with 10 bases in the middle. The CDR3 has 13 residues. Germline V gene data show CDR1 as SGHVT and CDR2 as SQSDAQ. Here the CDR3 reads CASSLTGRQPQHF. The CDR3 coding sequence is TGTGCCAGCAGCTTGACCGGTCGGCAGCCCCAGCATTTT.

CDR3 region: CASSSRRGREDTQYF. The CDR3 nucleotides are TGTGCCAGCAGCTCCCGGCGGGGGCGCGAAGATACGCAGTATTTT. V usage is TRBV5-4 and J usage is TRBJ2-3, with D perhaps matching TRBD2 (7 bases). The CDR3 is 15 residues long. The V end lost 3 bases, the J end lost 5 bases, and 16 bases lay between the germline ends. Germline assignment: CDR1 SGHNT and CDR2 YYREEE (reference sequence). Filled out from reference TRBV5-4 and TRBJ2-3, the complete variable domain reads ETGVTQSPTHLIKTRGQQVTLRCSSQSGHNTVSWYQQALGQGPQFIFQYYREEENGRGNFPPRFSGLQFPNYSSELNVNALELDDSALYLCASSSRRGREDTQYFGPGTRLTVL.

Regarding this clone: The identical CDR3 is also encoded by other nucleotide sequences in the sample. The rearrangement links TRBV5-2 to TRBJ1-1; the D call TRBD1 from the table was never checked on the DNA. TRBV5-2 is annotated as a pseudogene. This CDR3 comprises 14 residues. CDR3 protein: CASSQFPGYTEAFF. The CDR3 DNA is TGCGCCAGCAGCCAGTTCCCAGGGTACACTGAAGCTTTCTTT.

This chain connects TRBV2 to TRBJ2-2; D gene unclear. Trimming cost V 6 bases and J 6 bases, with 11 bases left between them. The germline V gene has CDR1 SNHLY and CDR2 FYNNEI. This CDR3 spans 13 amino acids. CDR3 loop: CASSAQDSGELFF. The CDR3 region has the DNA TGTGCCAGCAGCGCCCAGGATTCCGGGGAGCTGTTTTTT.

CDR3 bases: TGTGCCAGCAGTGAACGATGGGGGGTTTCAAATTCACCCCTCCACTTT. Amino acid sequence: CASSERWGVSNSPLHF. V and J are TRBV25-1 and TRBJ1-6, with a possible D match to TRBD1 (5 bases). V was clipped by 2 bases and J by 7 bases, with 15 bases between them. Per the germline V gene, CDR1 is MGHDK and CDR2 is SYGVNS. The CDR3 is 16 residues long. Supplemented by reference TRBV25-1 and TRBJ1-6, the full variable domain reads EADIYQTPRYLVIGTGKKITLECSQTMGHDKMYWYQQDPGMELHLIHYSYGVNSTEKGDLSSESTVSRIRTEHFPLTLESARPSHTSQYLCASSERWGVSNSPLHFGNGTRLTVT.

This chain links TRBV5-6 with TRBJ2-5; a possible D gene is TRBD2 (5 bases). Trimming pared 4 bases from V and 0 bases from J, leaving 22 bases between. This CDR3 is built from 18 residues. The germline V gene has CDR1 SGHDT and CDR2 YYEEEE. CDR3 amino acids: CASSAIFPKPGYQETQYF. Here the CDR3 DNA reads TGTGCCAGCAGCGCTATTTTCCCTAAACCGGGATACCAAGAGACCCAGTACTTC.

The chain is built from TRBV6-1 and TRBJ2-1, with 11 bases matching TRBD2. This CDR3 has 16 amino acids. CDR1 MNHNS and CDR2 SASEGT come from the germline V gene. Unmatched junction bases numbered 5, after V lost 3 bases and J lost 4 bases. Written as DNA, the CDR3 is TGTGCCAGCAGTGATGCGACTAGCGGGGTATACAATGAGCAGTTCTTC. This encodes CASSDATSGVYNEQFF.

The genes are TRBV7-9 and TRBJ2-2; D call uncertain. The CDR3 runs to 15 residues. Trimming removed 11 bases at V and 0 bases at J, with 16 bases between. In germline, CDR1 is SEHNR, CDR2 FQNEAQ (reference sequence). The CDR3 DNA is TGTGCCGTCATGGGTAGGGTCGCGAACACCGGGGAGCTGTTTTTT. Translation gives CAVMGRVANTGELFF.

This sequence joins TRBV27 and TRBJ2-7, with a possible D match to TRBD2 (5 bases). From germline, CDR1 is MNHEY and CDR2 SMNVEV (reference sequence). The CDR3 contains 15 residues. The germline V and J ends were trimmed by 0 bases and 2 bases, with 11 bases remaining between them. The CDR3 region is CASSLSSVRAYEQYF. CDR3 nucleotides: TGTGCCAGCAGTTTATCGTCCGTGAGGGCCTACGAGCAGTACTTC.

The V gene is TRBV27, the J gene TRBJ2-5, with TRBD1 as a possible D gene (6 bases). TRBJ2-7 explains the end of the DNA better; the J call may be wrong. Looked up from germline, CDR1 is MNHEY and CDR2 is SMNVEV (reference sequence). This CDR3 comprises 15 residues. CDR3 sequence reads: CASSLTAGATYEQYF. CDR3 DNA sequence: TGTGCCAGCAGTTTAACGGCAGGGGCAACCTACGAGCAGTACTTC.

V is TRBV30 and J is TRBJ2-1, with D maybe TRBD1 (5 bases). Germline CDR1 is GTSNPN and CDR2 is SVGIG (reference sequence). The CDR3 loop spans 13 amino acids. Trimming cost V 3 bases and J 3 bases, with 9 bases left between them. The CDR3 sequence: CAWRSGNYNEQFF. CDR3 coding DNA: TGTGCCTGGAGGTCAGGGAACTACAATGAGCAGTTCTTC.

The rearrangement uses TRBV5-1 and TRBJ2-5; TRBD1 matches at 7 bases. The germline CDR1 and CDR2 sequences are SGHRS and YFSETQ. With V trimmed by 3 bases and J by 3 bases, 8 bases remained unmatched. There are 15 residues in the CDR3. The CDR3 protein is CASSSKGQPEETQYF. CDR3 nucleotide sequence: TGCGCCAGCAGCTCAAAGGGACAGCCCGAAGAGACCCAGTACTTC.